Below, 14 T cell receptor beta chains from the same sample are listed, as sequenced in a study of T-cell reconstitution after alpha-beta-depleted transplantation in children. Library preparation (for TCRbeta) was performed with unique molecular identifiers. TCRdb ran MiXCR on the PCR reads and lists one entry per CDR3 protein. Seen here are under 250,000 distinct CDR3 sequences, about 24% observed once, and the top ten hold about 4.8%. The sequenced sample was PBMCs, mostly from graft donor cells, obtained 360 days after TCRalphabeta/CD19-depleted stem cell transplant. Source of these receptors: a female patient between 2 and 15 years old who had a stem cell transplant for congenital amegakaryocytic thrombocytopenia, so the T cells may come from the graft donor.

There are a few counts of this clonotype. The chain couples TRBV12-3 or TRBV12-4 to TRBJ1-1; D might be TRBD1 (5 bases). The CDR3 is made up of 14 amino acids. Trimming removed 6 bases from V and 7 bases from J, with 18 bases in between. CDR3 loop: CASRQPGLWGEAFF. The CDR3 region has the DNA TGTGCCAGCAGACAACCAGGGTTATGGGGTGAAGCTTTCTTT.

This chain links TRBV15 with TRBJ2-5; D possibly uses TRBD1 or TRBD2 (5 bases each). CDR1 LNHNV and CDR2 YYDKDF come from the germline V gene (reference sequence). This CDR3 is 14 amino acids long. Trimming pared 5 bases from V and 3 bases from J, leaving 13 bases between. Written as DNA, the CDR3 is TGTGCCACCAGCGGATGGGACGCCAAAGAGACCCAGTACTTC. Encoded protein: CATSGWDAKETQYF.

This clonotype was recorded at least ten times. The J gene is TRBJ2-2, the V gene TRBV7-7; no clear D. This CDR3 comprises 12 residues. Germline lookup yields CDR1 SSHAT and CDR2 FNYEAQ (reference sequence). Between the trimmed V and J ends, which lost 5 bases and 5 bases, there was a span of 6 bases. The CDR3 loop reads CASSPETGELFF. DNA of the CDR3: TGTGCCAGCAGCCCAGAAACCGGGGAGCTGTTTTTT.

About this clonotype itself: A read error may account for a junction end that differs from germline. The gene calls are TRBV7-9 and TRBJ2-7, with unresolved D. Germline V gene sequence: CDR1 SEHNR, CDR2 FQNEAQ (reference sequence). The CDR3 is made up of 11 amino acids. The CDR3, as DNA: TGTGCCAGCAGCTCAAACTACGCGCAGTACTTC. This gives the protein CASSSNYAQYF.

This clonotype was counted many times. This chain's CDR3 is CASSLTHNTGELFF. Written as DNA, the CDR3 is TGTGCCAGCAGTTTAACCCATAACACCGGGGAGCTGTTTTTT. This rearrangement joins TRBV12-3 or TRBV12-4 to TRBJ2-2, with D unresolved. The CDR3 runs 14 residues. V gave up 2 bases and J gave up 2 bases, with 6 bases separating them.

This sequence joins TRBV2 and TRBJ1-1, with D uncertain. The germline V gene has CDR1 SNHLY and CDR2 FYNNEI. The ends were cut back, 5 bases at V and 6 bases at J, with 10 bases in the middle. The CDR3 extends over 12 amino acids. In nucleotides, the CDR3 is TGTGCCAGCAGTCCCCCGGGCGCTGAAGCTTTCTTT. This codes for CASSPPGAEAFF.

The rearrangement joins TRBV2 to TRBJ2-3; 9 bases line up with TRBD2. Germline CDR1 SNHLY, CDR2 FYNNEI. CDR3 length: 17 amino acids. Unmatched junction bases numbered 9, after V lost 0 bases and J lost 5 bases. CDR3 bases: TGTGCCAGCAGTGAAGCGCTCGCGGGGGGGCAGAGAGATACGCAGTATTTT. It is translated as CASSEALAGGQRDTQYF.

The rearrangement uses TRBV20-1 and TRBJ2-2; TRBD2 matches 12 bases. J lost 3 bases, V lost 6 bases, and 17 bases had no gene match. CDR1 and CDR2 from the germline V gene are DFQATT and SNEGSKA (reference sequence). The CDR3 contains 19 residues. CDR3: CSARKRPGLAGSHTGELFF. The DNA for the CDR3 is TGCAGTGCACGGAAGCGCCCGGGACTAGCGGGCTCGCACACCGGGGAGCTGTTTTTT.

This clonotype occurred a few times. V usage is TRBV3-1 and J usage is TRBJ1-1; 7 bases line up with TRBD1. With 0 bases clipped from V and 0 bases from J, the junction kept 7 bases outside the gene matches. Per germline, CDR1 LGHDT and CDR2 YNNKEL (reference sequence). This CDR3 has 17 residues. CDR3: CASSQDWTGHMNTEAFF. The CDR3, as DNA: TGTGCCAGCAGCCAAGATTGGACAGGCCACATGAACACTGAAGCTTTCTTT. The complete variable domain, with remaining parts taken from reference TRBV3-1 and TRBJ1-1, reads DTAVSQTPKYLVTQMGNDKSIKCEQNLGHDTMYWYKQDSKKFLKIMFSYNNKELIINETVPNRFSPKSPDKAHLNLHINSLELGDSAVYFCASSQDWTGHMNTEAFFGQGTRLTVV.

This rearrangement joins TRBV6-2 or TRBV6-3 to TRBJ2-1, with 9 bases matching TRBD2. The length of the CDR3 is 18 residues. Per the germline V gene, CDR1 is MNHEY and CDR2 is SVGEGT. J gave up 7 bases and V 2 bases, and 15 bases lay outside the gene matches. In DNA form, the CDR3 reads TGTGCCAGCAGTTACGACTTTGGCGGGAGGGCCCTGGTAAATGAGCAGTTCTTC. It is translated as CASSYDFGGRALVNEQFF.

The chain joins TRBV20-1 to TRBJ2-5; 8 nucleotides line up with TRBD2. J gave up 2 bases and V 5 bases, and 7 bases lay outside the gene matches. Germline lookup yields CDR1 DFQATT and CDR2 SNEGSKA (reference sequence). The CDR3 loop spans 14 amino acids. CDR3 loop: CSAPPSGGQETQYF. Written as DNA, the CDR3 is TGCAGTGCTCCTCCGAGCGGGGGACAAGAGACCCAGTACTTC.

V gene TRBV11-1 combines with J gene TRBJ1-2; D is unresolved. This CDR3 has 18 amino acids. With 9 bases removed from V and 4 bases from J, the gap between germline ends came to 30 bases. Germline V lookup: CDR1 SGHAT, CDR2 FQDESV (reference sequence). This CDR3 reads CASSYRWAASPLVYGYTF. CDR3 in DNA: TGTGCCAGTTCTTACCGTTGGGCGGCTTCCCCCTTAGTCTATGGCTACACCTTC.

The CDR3 DNA follows: TGTGCCAGCAGCCAGACAGGGTACACTCAGCCCCAGCATTTT. Translation: CASSQTGYTQPQHF. This rearrangement joins TRBV6-1 to TRBJ1-5; TRBD1 matches 7 bases. Germline V gene data show CDR1 as MNHNS and CDR2 as SASEGT. This CDR3 is 14 amino acids long. The V gene end was trimmed by 6 bases and the J gene end by 6 bases; junction bases not matched to a gene: 8.

Only one count was recorded for this clonotype. The chain combines TRBV30 with TRBJ2-2; 9 positions match TRBD1. Trimming cost V 5 bases and J 7 bases; bases outside gene matches: 8. In germline, CDR1 is GTSNPN, CDR2 SVGIG (reference sequence). The CDR3 length is 14 residues. The CDR3 region has the DNA TGTGCCTGGTGCCGGGACAGGGTAGGCGGGGAGCTGTTTTTT. It specifies CAWCRDRVGGELFF.